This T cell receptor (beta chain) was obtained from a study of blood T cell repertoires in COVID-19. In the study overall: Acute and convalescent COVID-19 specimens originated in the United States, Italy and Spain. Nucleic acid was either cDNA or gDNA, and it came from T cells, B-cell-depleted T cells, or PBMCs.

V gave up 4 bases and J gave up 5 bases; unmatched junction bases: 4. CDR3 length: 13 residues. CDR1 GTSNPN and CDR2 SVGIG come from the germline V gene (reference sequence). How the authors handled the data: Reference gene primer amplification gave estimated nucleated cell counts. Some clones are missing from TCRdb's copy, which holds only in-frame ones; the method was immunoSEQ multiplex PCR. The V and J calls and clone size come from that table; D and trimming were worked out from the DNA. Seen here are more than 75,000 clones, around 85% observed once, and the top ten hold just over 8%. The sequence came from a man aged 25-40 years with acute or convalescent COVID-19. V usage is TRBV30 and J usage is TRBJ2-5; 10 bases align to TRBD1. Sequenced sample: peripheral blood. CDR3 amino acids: CAWNDRGRETQYF. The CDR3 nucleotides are TGTGCCTGGAACGACAGGGGGCGGGAGACCCAGTACTTC.